These 23 T cell receptor beta chains were all obtained from the same sample, sequenced in a study of post-analysis software for immune sequencing data. These receptors have no identified antigens. Study-wide findings and caveats: Compared with controls, patients had more of five or six TRBV segments, including TRBV5-6, TRBV5-1 and TRBV20-1.

Included in the TCR beta cDNA libraries were unique molecular identifiers. TCRdb re-analysed the PCR reads in MiXCR, keeping a single row per CDR3 protein. The sample includes some 370,000 distinct CDR3 sequences, approximately 38% seen only once; the top ten take under 15%. The source material was blood. The source is a girl aged 5-17 years with multiple sclerosis.

V and J are TRBV7-6 and TRBJ1-1, with D possibly matching TRBD1 (5 bases). This CDR3 has 14 amino acids. Germline CDR1 and CDR2: SGHVS and FNYEAQ. V was clipped by 2 bases and J by 8 bases, with 15 bases between them. CDR3 amino acids: CASSLLERGPEAFF. DNA of the CDR3: TGTGCCAGCAGCTTACTCGAGAGGGGCCCCGAAGCTTTCTTT. Together with reference TRBV7-6 and TRBJ1-1, the CDR3 gives the full variable domain: GAGVSQSPRYKVTKRGQDVALRCDPISGHVSLYWYRQALGQGPEFLTYFNYEAQQDKSGLPNDRFSAERPEGSISTLTIQRTEQRDSAMYRCASSLLERGPEAFFGQGTRLTVV.

This clonotype has more than one count but fewer than ten. The V call is TRBV5-6, the J call TRBJ2-7; D gene uncertain. V lost 3 bases and J 0 bases, leaving 16 bases between the germline ends. Germline assignment: CDR1 SGHDT and CDR2 YYEEEE. This CDR3 has 16 amino acids. Here the CDR3 reads CASSSLGDGNSYEQYF. The CDR3 nucleotides read TGTGCCAGCAGCTCTTTAGGAGACGGAAACTCCTACGAGCAGTACTTC.

With respect to this clonotype: One end of the junction is discordant with germline, which a read error may explain. This chain links TRBV7-9 with TRBJ2-7, with TRBD1 identical over 7 bases. This CDR3 has 16 amino acids. The V gene's germline CDR1 is SEHNR and CDR2 FQNEAQ (reference sequence). The CDR3 DNA reads as TGTGCCGGCAGCTCGGGACAGATTGGCCTTTCCCTCGAGCAGTACTTC. Its translation is CAGSSGQIGLSLEQYF. The full variable domain, its missing parts supplied by reference TRBV7-9 and TRBJ2-7, is DTGVSQNPRHKITKRGQNVTFRCDPISEHNRLYWYRQTLGQGPEFLTYFQNEAQLEKSRLLSDRFSAERPKGSFSTLEIQRTEQGDSAMYLCAGSSGQIGLSLEQYFGPGTRLTVT.

This clonotype was seen a handful of times. J is TRBJ2-1 and V is TRBV10-1; TRBD1 matches 7 bases. V was clipped by 0 bases and J by 9 bases; unmatched bases: 11. In germline, CDR1 is WNHNN, CDR2 SYGVQD (reference sequence). The length of the CDR3 is 16 residues. For the CDR3, the DNA is TGCGCCAGCAGTGAGTCTAGAGGGGGCCCGGCCGGTGAGCAGTTCTTC. This translates into CASSESRGGPAGEQFF.

The chain employs TRBV6-5 and TRBJ1-1, with 7 positions matching TRBD1. The trim removed 4 bases at V and 5 bases at J, leaving 13 bases unmatched. This CDR3 is built from 16 residues. Germline assignment: CDR1 MNHEY and CDR2 SVGAGI. CDR3 residues: CASSFSGGVLQTEAFF. For the CDR3, the DNA is TGTGCCAGCAGTTTCTCAGGGGGGGTTCTGCAGACTGAAGCTTTCTTT.

A few counts support this clonotype. V is TRBV12-3 or TRBV12-4 and J is TRBJ2-7; D unresolved. This CDR3 comprises 12 residues. With 3 bases removed from V and 5 bases from J, the gap between germline ends came to 8 bases. CDR3 coding DNA: TGTGCCAGCAGTTTTGGTCGTGACGAGCAGTACTTC. Encoded protein: CASSFGRDEQYF.

This clonotype was counted between two and nine times. The V and J genes are TRBV6-2 or TRBV6-3 and TRBJ2-1; 14 nucleotides agree with TRBD2. J was trimmed by 6 bases and V by 5 bases; bases with no gene match: 6. The CDR3 extends over 16 amino acids. The germline V gene has CDR1 MNHEY and CDR2 SVGEGT. This CDR3 reads CASSRTSGGLLNEQFF. The CDR3 bases are TGTGCCAGCAGTCGGACTAGCGGGGGGCTACTCAATGAGCAGTTCTTC.

This clonotype was counted only a few times. V gene TRBV5-1 combines with J gene TRBJ1-1; D ambiguous. Trimming stripped 0 bases from V and 1 base from J, with 10 bases between. Looked up from germline, CDR1 is SGHRS and CDR2 is YFSETQ. The CDR3 contains 15 residues. The chain's CDR3 is CASSLVGTSNTEAFF. Here the CDR3 DNA reads TGCGCCAGCAGCTTGGTGGGCACCTCGAACACTGAAGCTTTCTTT.

This clonotype came up a few times. The chain employs TRBV19 and TRBJ1-2; D may be TRBD1 (5 bases). Germline CDR1 LNHDA, CDR2 SQIVND (reference sequence). The CDR3 totals 14 residues. V was shortened by 6 bases and J by 6 bases, with 17 bases between the two germline ends. CDR3 nucleotide sequence: TGTGCCAGTAGGAGAGACAGCAGTCTCGATGGCTACACCTTC. Translation gives CASRRDSSLDGYTF.

Turning to this clonotype: Germline is not matched at one junction end, which may reflect a read error. The chain couples TRBV6-5 to TRBJ1-5; 7 bases align to TRBD1. Per the germline V gene, CDR1 is MNHEY and CDR2 is SVGAGI. This CDR3 has 16 amino acids. DNA of the CDR3: TGTGCCAGCAGTCTTCAGGGGGTTAATAGCAATCAGCCCCAGAATTTT. The encoded protein is CASSLQGVNSNQPQNF.

The J gene is TRBJ1-1, the V gene TRBV6-2 or TRBV6-3; 11 positions agree with TRBD1. Germline V gene sequence: CDR1 MNHEY, CDR2 SVGEGT. The CDR3 is 15 amino acids. V shed 4 bases, J shed 4 bases, and the junction held 5 bases outside the gene matches. This CDR3 is CASSSAGTGGTEAFF. Here the CDR3 DNA reads TGTGCCAGCAGTTCCGCCGGGACAGGGGGCACTGAAGCTTTCTTT.

The chain uses TRBV20-1 and TRBJ2-5; 10 positions agree with TRBD2. Germline CDR1 is DFQATT and CDR2 is SNEGSKA (reference sequence). V gave up 6 bases and J gave up 0 bases; unmatched junction bases: 4. The CDR3 is made up of 14 amino acids. The CDR3 reads CSAFGLADQETQYF. The CDR3 bases are TGCAGTGCCTTCGGACTAGCGGACCAAGAGACCCAGTACTTC.

This rearrangement joins TRBV4-2 to TRBJ2-5; TRBD2 agrees at 8 bases. Germline CDR1 is LGHNA and CDR2 is YNFKEQ. There are 15 residues in the CDR3. J lost 5 bases, V lost 2 bases, and 7 bases had no gene match. Written as DNA, the CDR3 is TGTGCCAGCAGCCAACATAGCGGGGACCGGGAGACCCAGTACTTC. Its protein is CASSQHSGDRETQYF.

There are a few counts of this clonotype. The rearrangement joins TRBV4-1 to TRBJ1-5; 8 nucleotides line up with TRBD1. Per germline, CDR1 MGHRA and CDR2 YSYEKL. V was pared by 4 bases and J by 2 bases, with 4 bases of the junction left unmatched. CDR3 length: 15 residues. For the CDR3, the DNA is TGCGCCAGCAGCCGACAACAGGGGGGCAATCAGCCCCAGCATTTT. This encodes CASSRQQGGNQPQHF.

This chain links TRBV7-9 with TRBJ2-7; 8 nucleotides agree with TRBD1. The germline V gene encodes CDR1 SEHNR and CDR2 FQNEAQ (reference sequence). CDR3 length: 13 amino acids. V was pared by 5 bases and J by 0 bases, with 0 bases of the junction left unmatched. The CDR3 is CASSDRGSYEQYF. DNA of the CDR3: TGTGCCAGCAGCGACAGGGGCTCCTACGAGCAGTACTTC.

The chain couples TRBV5-1 to TRBJ1-6, with TRBD1 matching over 9 bases. There are 15 residues in the CDR3. V was clipped by 8 bases and J by 7 bases; unmatched bases: 10. CDR1 and CDR2 from the germline V gene are SGHRS and YFSETQ. The CDR3 spells CASSQQGAENSPLHF. The CDR3, as DNA: TGCGCCAGTAGTCAACAGGGGGCGGAAAATTCACCCCTCCACTTT.

This clonotype was observed a single time. The chain links TRBV18 to TRBJ1-2, with TRBD1 identical over 9 bases. V trimming: 0 bases; J trimming: 5 bases; junction bases outside the gene matches: 4. CDR1 and CDR2 (germline): KGHSH, LQKENI. The CDR3 totals 15 residues. CDR3 bases: TGTGCCAGCTCACCACCGGGACAGGGCGAGTATGGCTACACCTTC. Protein: CASSPPGQGEYGYTF.

This clonotype has a handful of counts. The chain employs TRBV12-3 or TRBV12-4 and TRBJ2-1; possible D gene TRBD2, 5 bases. CDR3 length: 13 amino acids. Trimming took off 3 bases at V and 15 bases at J, with 18 bases between the two ends. The CDR3 protein is CASSFRGSPVAFF. CDR3 nucleotide sequence: TGTGCCAGCAGTTTTCGCGGGTCCCCGGTGGCGTTCTTC.

The chain combines TRBV3-1 with TRBJ1-2; perhaps TRBD1 as D (5 bases). From germline, CDR1 is LGHDT and CDR2 YNNKEL (reference sequence). V was pared by 6 bases and J by 2 bases, with 13 bases between. This CDR3 is 14 amino acids long. CDR3 nucleotides: TGTGCCAGCAGTCCCCTGGGACGAAACTATGGCTACACCTTC. This gives the protein CASSPLGRNYGYTF.

The rearrangement joins TRBV6-9 to TRBJ2-7, with 9 bases aligning to TRBD1. V shed 5 bases, J shed 0 bases, and the junction held 20 bases outside the gene matches. The CDR3 sequence is 20 residues long. The germline V gene encodes CDR1 MNHGY and CDR2 SVAAGI. The DNA of the CDR3 is TGTGCCAGCAGTCCGAACTCGGACAGGGGATATAGTCGGAGCTCCTACGAGCAGTACTTC. Its protein is CASSPNSDRGYSRSSYEQYF.

This chain uses TRBV4-1 with TRBJ2-7, with TRBD2 identical over 11 bases. The trim removed 1 base at V and 2 bases at J, leaving 16 bases unmatched. Germline CDR1 and CDR2: MGHRA and YSYEKL. This CDR3 spans 20 amino acids. As DNA, the CDR3 is TGCGCCAGCAGCCAAGCCAGAGGTGGTCTAGCGGGGGGTTACACCTACGAGCAGTACTTC. Amino acid sequence: CASSQARGGLAGGYTYEQYF.

The chain couples TRBV7-9 to TRBJ1-1; TRBD1 might be the D (5 bases). Germline CDR1 reads SEHNR; CDR2 reads FQNEAQ (reference sequence). The CDR3 has 14 residues. The V gene lost 3 bases and the J gene lost 6 bases, with 14 bases spanning the gap. The CDR3 DNA is TGTGCCAGCAGCTTCCCAGGGCCTATGGCTGAAGCTTTCTTT. Its translation is CASSFPGPMAEAFF.

The chain carries TRBV5-4 and TRBJ1-6; D not certain. Germline V gene sequence: CDR1 SGHNT, CDR2 YYREEE (reference sequence). V was clipped by 0 bases and J by 0 bases, with 13 bases between them. This CDR3 has 18 residues. This CDR3 reads CASSLAGQLSSYNSPLHF. CDR3 bases: TGTGCCAGCAGCTTGGCTGGGCAACTGAGCTCCTATAATTCACCCCTCCACTTT.